This TCR beta chain was identified during a study of blood T cell repertoires in COVID-19. Turning to the study itself: The United States, Italy and Spain provided the acute and convalescent COVID-19 samples. Nucleic acid was either cDNA or gDNA, and it came from T cells, B-cell-depleted T cells, or PBMCs.

This CDR3 spans 15 amino acids. Germline V gene data show CDR1 as SEHNR and CDR2 as FQNEAQ (reference sequence). After removal of 1 base from V and 4 bases from J, the junction contained 4 bases not matched to a gene. Here immunoSEQ multiplex PCR was the method, and the copy in TCRdb shows in-frame clones only, minus some. The sample lists 160,000 or so clones, 75% to 85% occurring once. The TCR sequence derives from a human donor in a cohort sampled during active COVID-19. This chain uses TRBV7-9 with TRBJ1-5; 7 positions agree with TRBD1. The sequencing input was peripheral blood. CDR3 nucleotides: TGTGCCAGCAGCTTAGGGGGGGACAGAAATCAGCCCCAGCATTTT. Translating it yields CASSLGGDRNQPQHF.